The 21 T cell receptor beta chains below come from one sample, sequenced in a study of blood T cell repertoires in COVID-19. Clones were sequenced by immunoSEQ multiplex PCR, and TCRdb holds only the in-frame ones, with some missing. This sample has approximately 260,000 clones, with about nine tenths found just once. Material: peripheral blood. The receptors were gathered from a man aged 50 or older with acute or convalescent COVID-19.

This clone was observed a few times. The rearrangement joins TRBV3-1 (or the pseudogene TRBV3-2) to TRBJ1-1; D is perhaps TRBD1 (5 bases). V was pared by 0 bases and J by 4 bases, with 18 bases between. Germline V gene data show CDR1 as LGHDT and CDR2 as YNNKEL (reference sequence). The CDR3 extends over 17 amino acids. The CDR3 coding sequence is TGTGCCAGCAGCCAAGATGCGGGGGTTTGGGAAAGCACTGAAGCTTTCTTT. This translates into CASSQDAGVWESTEAFF.

The genes are TRBV7-6 and TRBJ1-3; TRBD1 matches 9 bases. CDR3 length equals 15 residues. The germline V gene has CDR1 SGHVS and CDR2 FNYEAQ. V lost 5 bases, J lost 4 bases, and 6 bases stayed unmatched. In DNA, the CDR3 is TGTGCCAGCAGCCCCGGGACAGGGAAGGGAAACACCATATATTTT. This translates into CASSPGTGKGNTIYF.

The rearrangement uses TRBV5-1 and TRBJ1-5; 9 positions agree with TRBD1. CDR1 is SGHRS and CDR2 is YFSETQ in the germline V gene. The CDR3 consists of 15 residues. J was trimmed by 7 bases and V by 4 bases; bases with no gene match: 9. The chain's CDR3 is CASSPIQGAGQPQHF. The CDR3 nucleotides are TGCGCCAGCAGCCCGATACAGGGGGCCGGGCAGCCCCAGCATTTT.

The CDR3 nucleotides are TGTGCCACCTTAGCGGGGGCCCGCTACGAGCAGTACTTC. It translates to CATLAGARYEQYF. V usage is TRBV10-3 and J usage is TRBJ2-7; 9 nucleotides agree with TRBD2. With 10 bases clipped from V and 3 bases from J, the junction kept 7 bases outside the gene matches. The germline V gene encodes CDR1 ENHRY and CDR2 SYGVKD. The CDR3 covers 13 residues.

This clone was recorded only once. The chain employs TRBV11-2 and TRBJ1-1; tentatively, D is TRBD1 (6 bases). V was cut by 6 bases and J by 5 bases, with 16 bases left in between. This CDR3 is 14 amino acids long. The germline V gene encodes CDR1 SGHAT and CDR2 FQNNGV. Written as DNA, the CDR3 is TGTGCCAGCAGTTTGACAGGCTTGGGTACTGAAGCTTTCTTT. Translating gives CASSLTGLGTEAFF.

This clone was picked up one time. V is TRBV5-1 and J is TRBJ1-2, with 7 nucleotides matching TRBD1. Germline values: CDR1 SGHRS, CDR2 YFSETQ. The CDR3 extends over 15 amino acids. V shed 1 base and J 5 bases; nucleotides not matched to a gene: 8. This CDR3 is CASSLLDRMSYGYTF. The CDR3 coding sequence is TGCGCCAGCAGCTTGTTGGACAGGATGAGTTATGGCTACACCTTC.

The chain recombines TRBV6-5 with TRBJ2-5; the D gene is possibly TRBD2 (6 bases). CDR1 and CDR2 from the germline V gene are MNHEY and SVGAGI. This CDR3 has 14 amino acids. Trimming stripped 0 bases from V and 4 bases from J, with 9 bases between. The CDR3 here is CASSYSRRAETQYF. The CDR3 DNA is TGTGCCAGCAGTTACTCGAGGAGGGCAGAGACCCAGTACTTC.

The V call is TRBV10-3, the J call TRBJ2-1; TRBD1 matches at 7 bases. CDR1 ENHRY and CDR2 SYGVKD come from the germline V gene. CDR3 length: 13 amino acids. Trimming at V came to 9 bases and at J to 5 bases, leaving 7 bases not matched to a gene. The CDR3 loop reads CAIRQGTNNEQFF. CDR3 coding DNA: TGTGCCATTCGACAGGGAACTAACAATGAGCAGTTCTTC.

CDR3 in amino acids: CASSFTTNEKLFF. The DNA of the CDR3 is TGTGCCAGCAGTTTCACAACTAATGAAAAACTGTTTTTT. The V gene is TRBV12-3 or TRBV12-4, the J gene TRBJ1-4; D uncertain. The V end lost 3 bases, the J end lost 0 bases, and 2 bases lay between the germline ends. The CDR3 has 13 residues.

The chain carries TRBV7-6 and TRBJ2-2; D is undetermined. Germline V gene sequence: CDR1 SGHVS, CDR2 FNYEAQ. V was trimmed by 3 bases and J by 6 bases, leaving 8 bases between them. The CDR3 covers 13 residues. This CDR3 is CASSFAGSGELFF. The CDR3 nucleotides read TGTGCCAGCAGCTTTGCAGGTTCCGGGGAGCTGTTTTTT.

This chain uses TRBV9 with TRBJ2-3, with D unresolved. The CDR3 loop spans 14 amino acids. Germline CDR1 is SGDLS and CDR2 is YYNGEE. Trimming removed 0 bases from V and 2 bases from J, with 7 bases in between. CDR3 bases: TGTGCCAGCAGCGTAGTCCCCCTCACAGATACGCAGTATTTT. This encodes CASSVVPLTDTQYF.

In nucleotides, the CDR3 is TGCGCCAGCAGCCAAGGACTGTATGGCTACACCTTC. Amino acids: CASSQGLYGYTF. The genes are TRBV4-1 and TRBJ1-2; no definite D call. The CDR3 has 12 residues. V lost 1 base to trimming and J lost 5 bases, with 5 bases between them. Looked up from germline, CDR1 is MGHRA and CDR2 is YSYEKL.

This clone was observed a single time. The chain couples TRBV5-4 to TRBJ1-1; TRBD1 matches at 8 bases. The CDR3 sequence is 12 residues long. V was clipped by 9 bases and J by 8 bases; unmatched bases: 9. CDR1 and CDR2 from the germline V gene are SGHNT and YYREEE (reference sequence). CDR3 sequence (DNA): TGTGCCATACGACAGGGGTTGGAAGAAGCTTTCTTT. This encodes CAIRQGLEEAFF.

V gene TRBV2 combines with J gene TRBJ2-5; no firm D call. Germline V CDR1 and CDR2: SNHLY, FYNNEI. The CDR3 extends over 15 amino acids. V lost 2 bases and J lost 3, with 13 bases in between. CDR3 protein: CASSELRTLEETQYF. The CDR3 coding sequence is TGTGCCAGCAGTGAACTGCGAACTCTCGAAGAGACCCAGTACTTC.

This rearrangement joins TRBV24-1 to TRBJ2-2, with D maybe TRBD2 (5 bases). CDR3 length equals 12 residues. The V and J ends lost 9 bases and 5 bases respectively, with 9 bases between them. The germline CDR1 and CDR2 sequences are KGHDR and SFDVKD. For the CDR3, the DNA is TGTGCCACCGGCGGGTGGACCGGGGAGCTGTTTTTT. This gives the protein CATGGWTGELFF.

Points on this clone: One end of the junction is discordant with germline, which a read error may explain. The chain carries TRBV7-9 and TRBJ1-1, with D perhaps matching TRBD1 (5 bases). This CDR3 has 15 residues. CDR1 and CDR2 (germline): SEHNR, FQNEAQ (reference sequence). In DNA form, the CDR3 reads TGTGCCAGCACCTTACACGGGGGGGAAATTATTGAAGCTTTCTTT. Translation: CASTLHGGEIIEAFF.

The V call is TRBV30, the J call TRBJ1-3; D remains unclear. CDR1 GTSNPN and CDR2 SVGIG come from the germline V gene (reference sequence). This CDR3 spans 13 amino acids. V lost 7 bases and J lost 0, with 10 bases in between. CDR3 region: CALNANSGNTIYF. CDR3 nucleotide sequence: TGTGCCTTAAACGCTAACTCTGGAAACACCATATATTTT.

The gene calls are TRBV5-8 and TRBJ2-3, with 9 bases aligning to TRBD2. J lost 5 bases, V lost 5 bases, and 9 bases had no gene match. The CDR3 consists of 15 residues. From germline, CDR1 is SGHTS and CDR2 YDEGEE. CDR3 loop: CASRLAGGPGDTQYF. DNA for the CDR3: TGTGCCAGCAGACTGGCGGGGGGGCCCGGAGATACGCAGTATTTT.

The chain is built from TRBV24-1 and TRBJ2-3, with a weak D call TRBD2 (5 bases). V was shortened by 5 bases and J by 5 bases, with 13 bases between the two germline ends. The V gene's germline CDR1 is KGHDR and CDR2 SFDVKD. This CDR3 is built from 14 residues. CDR3 nucleotide sequence: TGTGCCACCAGTGTGTCGGGGTCGCAAGATACGCAGTATTTT. Its protein product is CATSVSGSQDTQYF.

This clone was observed once. This chain connects TRBV7-9 to TRBJ1-4; 11 bases match TRBD1. Germline CDR1 is SEHNR and CDR2 is FQNEAQ (reference sequence). V dropped 1 base and J dropped 2; count of bases not matched to a gene: 6. CDR3 size: 18 residues. CDR3 in amino acids: CASSLGTGGIGTNEKLFF. In DNA, the CDR3 is TGTGCCAGCAGCTTAGGGACAGGGGGCATCGGGACTAATGAAAAACTGTTTTTT. The complete variable domain, with remaining parts taken from reference TRBV7-9 and TRBJ1-4, reads DTGVSQNPRHKITKRGQNVTFRCDPISEHNRLYWYRQTLGQGPEFLTYFQNEAQLEKSRLLSDRFSAERPKGSFSTLEIQRTEQGDSAMYLCASSLGTGGIGTNEKLFFGSGTQLSVL.

The V and J genes are TRBV4-1 and TRBJ2-1; TRBD2 agrees at 8 bases. From germline, CDR1 is MGHRA and CDR2 YSYEKL. V trimming: 3 bases; J trimming: 7 bases; junction bases outside the gene matches: 8. The length of the CDR3 is 15 residues. In DNA form, the CDR3 reads TGCGCCAGCAGCCAGAAGGCGGGGGGCCGAAATGAGCAGTTCTTC. Translated, it gives CASSQKAGGRNEQFF.